This note documents a single TCR beta chain sequence. This clonotype was counted at least ten times. The specificity of this receptor is unknown. It has no much larger one-base neighbor in the sample; base qualities were not kept. This entry comes from a study of human T cells and chemical hapten exposure (dated by TCRdb to 2020 to 2023). About the investigation overall: For sensitization, 2% DPC in acetone was applied to a roughly 2 cm by roughly 2 cm area of upper inner arm skin. Throughout the study period of about 23 weeks, patients also received therapeutic DPC doses to the scalp every week. Patch testing was performed on the upper back with Finn chambers containing 0.01% DPC, and the patch tests were scored after 6 days according to International Contact Dermatitis Research Group standards. The patient cohort, mostly female, included alopecia areata with under or over 50% scalp involvement, alopecia totalis and alopecia universalis. Libraries were pooled for sequencing, and variation in per-sample TCR yields was attributed mainly to small differences in library volumes within the pool. Peripheral blood TCR repertoire changes were tracked in vivo in alopecia patients during primary and secondary sensitization to the hapten diphenylcyclopropenone (DPC). Blood samples were taken from patients before sensitization (week 0) and at 2, 6 and about 24 weeks after DPC sensitization. Around 30 alopecia patients provided blood for TCR sequencing at one to four time points (pre-sensitization, 2, 6 and 24 weeks).

In the paper's terms, the time point label means: patch test 1, 2 weeks after DPC sensitization. According to the study, the label for this sample's treatment or condition signals: therapeutic diphenylcyclopropenone sensitization with weekly scalp DPC. At each patch-test visit, blood was drawn before the patch test was applied. Patients were considered eligible if aged 18 to 70, diagnosed with alopecia and deemed suitable for DPC therapy, and patients were excluded if pregnant. Total RNA was extracted from unfractionated whole blood that had been collected in Tempus Blood RNA tubes. The V end loses 3 bases and the J end loses 4 bases, and a stretch of 6 bases separates them. In the germline V gene, CDR1 corresponds to KGHDR and CDR2 to SFDVKD. Including cysteine and phenylalanine, the CDR3 has 13 amino acids. Here the CDR3 DNA is all that survives: 39 bases in frame from base 1. Libraries came from RACE. The instrument given in TCRdb is NextSeq 500. During library preparation, unique molecular identifiers were attached to individual cDNA molecules so that TCRs could be counted in a quantitative, reproducible way. Each blood RNA sample was used to sequence both TCR alpha and TCR beta chains. As for how the authors treated the data: A median of roughly 100,000 TCRs per sample was observed, with a range of about 20,000 to 700,000. The Decombinator software suite was used to annotate the V, J and CDR3 of the TCR reads. Every sample was subsampled to the same number of TCRs (28,000) for the PS versus PT1 abundance plots. TCRs were defined as expanded if absent before sensitization and observed at least eight times at the 2-week time point. TCRdb ran its own pipeline on the public reads, namely fastp trimming at Q25 and MiXCR clone calling, and kept in-frame beta chains. Entries that share a CDR3 protein sequence are merged under the most common genes and DNA. For this entry, the V and J calls and clone size follow TCRdb and not the study's own pipeline. For this sample there are more than 80,000 distinct CDR3 sequences; about 6.8% appear just once. The ten largest account for 1.5% to 1.8% of the sample.

Points the paper makes about the study in general: Repeated subsampling changed both the strength of the expansion versus patch-test correlation and the threshold at which the correlation became significant. Expanded TCRs formed significantly more large CDR3 similarity clusters than pre-sensitization or healthy control sets, consistent with antigen-driven responses. A positive correlation was found between the number of PT1 expanded TCRs and patch test score, with significance reached at thresholds 8, 16 and 32 but not 4. DPC sensitization did not change the number of TCRs with a frequency above 1 in 1000, and there was no evidence of changes in global repertoire structure. Alopecia, a presumed autoimmune disease, was present in all patients, so the immune response of the patients might differ from that of healthy individuals.

Sequencing used whole blood, obtained in connection with sensitization to the hapten diphenylcyclopropenone (DPC). The sequence was obtained from a woman between 25 and 40 years old with alopecia areata. Some clones in this sample may be carry-over from other donors' samples. The V gene is TRBV24-1 and the J gene is TRBJ2-1; the D gene is not confidently resolved. The CDR3 loop reads CATSDNLYNEQFF. The nucleotides are TGTGCCACCAGTGATAATCTGTACAATGAGCAGTTCTTC.